The 22 T cell receptor beta chains below come from one sample, sequenced in a study of cytomegalovirus exposure and HLA in healthy donors. PCR employed 60 Vbeta and 13 Jbeta primers. The data were produced by immunoSEQ multiplex PCR, yet TCRdb's version contains in-frame clones alone and is incomplete. This table holds around 160,000 clones, roughly 79% found once. Sequencing was carried out using PBMCs. The receptors here all came from a man in his fifties in good health and CMV-seropositive.

The gene calls are TRBV9 and TRBJ1-1; D ambiguous. Trimming cost V 2 bases and J 1 base, with 9 bases left between them. Germline V gene sequence: CDR1 SGDLS, CDR2 YYNGEE. CDR3 size: 14 residues. This chain's CDR3 is CASSVDTRNTEAFF. The CDR3 DNA reads TGTGCCAGCAGCGTCGACACCAGGAACACTGAAGCTTTCTTT.

V is TRBV7-9 and J is TRBJ2-2, with D perhaps matching TRBD1 (5 bases). CDR3 length: 16 amino acids. V gave up 5 bases and J gave up 4 bases, with 17 bases separating them. Germline V gene lookup returns CDR1 SEHNR and CDR2 FQNEAQ (reference sequence). The CDR3 nucleotides read TGTGCCAGCAGCCCTCGACGAAAAAGGGGCACCGGGGAGCTGTTTTTT. Protein: CASSPRRKRGTGELFF.

This rearrangement joins TRBV5-1 to TRBJ2-3; 11 nucleotides align to TRBD2. Germline CDR1 is SGHRS and CDR2 is YFSETQ. The junction had 9 bases not matched to a gene; V was cut back by 0 bases and J by 6 bases. This CDR3 contains 17 residues. The CDR3 here is CASSLALAGGPSDTQYF. The CDR3 DNA is TGCGCCAGCAGCTTGGCCTTAGCGGGGGGGCCTTCCGATACGCAGTATTTT.

The chain joins TRBV28 to TRBJ1-3; D gene uncertain. The CDR3 length is 14 residues. The germline CDR1 and CDR2 sequences are MDHEN and SYDVKM. V was clipped by 6 bases and J by 7 bases, with 16 bases between them. The CDR3: CASRKSLRGNTIYF. DNA for the CDR3: TGTGCCAGCAGGAAATCTCTAAGAGGCAACACCATATATTTT.

The CDR3 reads CGTGDRGYGYTF. The CDR3, as DNA: TGTGGTACAGGGGACCGGGGCTATGGCTACACCTTC. The rearrangement uses TRBV19 and TRBJ1-2; 7 bases line up with TRBD1. The CDR3 spans 12 residues. Germline assignment: CDR1 LNHDA and CDR2 SQIVND (reference sequence).

The chain employs TRBV7-2 and TRBJ1-3, with D unresolved. Germline-derived CDR1 and CDR2 are SGHTA and FQGNSA. With 0 bases removed from V and 9 bases from J, the gap between germline ends came to 6 bases. The CDR3 runs to 12 residues. CDR3 protein: CASSLAASTIYF. The CDR3 DNA follows: TGTGCCAGCAGCTTAGCGGCTAGCACCATATATTTT.

The chain combines TRBV4-2 with TRBJ2-5; 12 nucleotides agree with TRBD2. CDR1 and CDR2 (germline): LGHNA, YNFKEQ. The trim removed 0 bases at V and 5 bases at J, leaving 4 bases unmatched. The CDR3 sequence is 16 residues long. CDR3 sequence (DNA): TGTGCCAGCAGCCAAGAAACTAGCGGGGGGCTGGAGACCCAGTACTTC. It translates to CASSQETSGGLETQYF.

This clone was detected only a few times. The sample holds other DNA sequences that translate to the same CDR3. The chain uses TRBV4-1 and TRBJ2-1; possibly TRBD2 for D (7 bases). This CDR3 comprises 16 residues. Trimming left V 0 bases short and J 5 bases short, with 14 bases between. The V gene's germline CDR1 is MGHRA and CDR2 YSYEKL. CDR3 sequence: CASSQDGGGPNNEQFF. Written as DNA, the CDR3 is TGCGCCAGCAGCCAAGATGGCGGGGGCCCAAACAATGAGCAGTTCTTC.

This chain joins TRBV2 and TRBJ1-1, with D perhaps TRBD1 (5 bases). The CDR3 runs to 13 residues. Germline CDR1 is SNHLY and CDR2 is FYNNEI. Trimming removed 3 bases at V and 3 bases at J, with 8 bases between. The CDR3 protein is CASSDDSYTEAFF. CDR3 in DNA: TGTGCCAGCAGTGACGACAGTTACACTGAAGCTTTCTTT.

The chain has TRBV9 and TRBJ1-1; 9 bases align to TRBD1. This CDR3 region has 16 residues. The trim removed 0 bases at V and 7 bases at J, leaving 10 bases unmatched. Germline V gene sequence: CDR1 SGDLS, CDR2 YYNGEE. CDR3 loop: CASSVATGQGTSEAFF. CDR3 DNA sequence: TGTGCCAGCAGCGTAGCTACCGGACAGGGGACGAGTGAAGCTTTCTTT. Supplemented by reference TRBV9 and TRBJ1-1, the full variable domain reads DSGVTQTPKHLITATGQRVTLRCSPRSGDLSVYWYQQSLDQGLQFLIQYYNGEERAKGNILERFSAQQFPDLHSELNLSSLELGDSALYFCASSVATGQGTSEAFFGQGTRLTVV.

The CDR3 protein is CASTAGENTEAFF. In nucleotides, the CDR3 is TGTGCCAGCACAGCCGGAGAGAACACTGAAGCTTTCTTT. The rearrangement uses TRBV2 and TRBJ1-1; D not certain. The germline V and J ends were trimmed by 7 bases and 1 base, with 10 bases remaining between them. This CDR3 region has 13 residues. Per germline, CDR1 SNHLY and CDR2 FYNNEI.

The CDR3 loop reads CASSQAPYTGELFF. The CDR3 DNA is TGCGCCAGCAGCCAAGCCCCTTACACCGGGGAGCTGTTTTTT. The V and J genes are TRBV4-1 and TRBJ2-2, with no clear D. This CDR3 comprises 14 residues. The V gene lost 1 base and the J gene lost 3 bases, with 6 bases spanning the gap. The V gene's germline CDR1 is MGHRA and CDR2 YSYEKL.

The rearrangement links TRBV5-4 to TRBJ2-3; D might be TRBD2 (6 bases). V lost 2 bases and J 7 bases, leaving 17 bases between the germline ends. Germline loops: CDR1 SGHNT, CDR2 YYREEE (reference sequence). The CDR3 has 15 residues. The CDR3 bases are TGTGCCAGCAGCTTCGGGACTGATATGTCATATACGCAGTATTTT. Translated: CASSFGTDMSYTQYF.

This clone was counted a few times. V and J are TRBV5-1 and TRBJ1-1; 7 nucleotides agree with TRBD1. Germline values: CDR1 SGHRS, CDR2 YFSETQ. The CDR3 is 14 residues long. Trimming removed 4 bases from V and 4 bases from J; junction bases left unmatched: 7. The DNA for the CDR3 is TGCGCCAGCAGCACTCAGACAGGGCCCACTGAAGCTTTCTTT. Translated, it gives CASSTQTGPTEAFF.

The chain combines TRBV4-2 with TRBJ2-5; TRBD1 agrees at 10 bases. Looked up from germline, CDR1 is LGHNA and CDR2 is YNFKEQ. V was pared by 4 bases and J by 4 bases, with 0 bases of the junction left unmatched. This CDR3 is 13 amino acids long. CDR3 bases: TGTGCCAGCAGCCGACAGGGGGCAGAGACCCAGTACTTC. The encoded protein is CASSRQGAETQYF.

Of note for this clone: Sequence at one end of the junction differs from germline and may be a read error. J is TRBJ1-1 and V is TRBV7-3, with D tentatively TRBD1 (5 bases). The germline gives CDR1 SGHTA, CDR2 FQGTGA. The CDR3 totals 15 residues. The CDR3 loop is CSSSLTGGGNTEAFF. CDR3 nucleotide sequence: TGTTCCAGCAGCTTAACCGGGGGGGGGAACACTGAAGCTTTCTTT.

The V and J genes are TRBV18 and TRBJ1-4; D is possibly TRBD1 (6 bases). V was shortened by 2 bases and J by 3 bases, with 16 bases between the two germline ends. The CDR3 covers 17 residues. Germline-derived CDR1 and CDR2 are KGHSH and LQKENI. CDR3 in amino acids: CASSPKDVQGANEKLFF. The CDR3 DNA reads as TGTGCCAGCTCACCAAAAGACGTACAGGGAGCTAATGAAAAACTGTTTTTT.

V is TRBV23-1 and J is TRBJ1-3; the D gene is possibly TRBD1 (6 bases). TRBV23-1 belongs to the ORF category, with a function that is uncertain. The V gene lost 8 bases and the J gene lost 0 bases, with 23 bases spanning the gap. The CDR3 covers 18 residues. This CDR3 is CASGNTIDRTSSGNTIYF. The DNA of the CDR3 is TGCGCCAGCGGCAACACGATCGACAGGACGAGCTCTGGAAACACCATATATTTT.

The CDR3 is CASSQDRGNYGYTF. DNA for the CDR3: TGCGCCAGCAGCCAAGATAGAGGAAACTATGGCTACACCTTC. The chain joins TRBV4-1 to TRBJ1-2; D is unresolved. The CDR3 consists of 14 residues. Germline values: CDR1 MGHRA, CDR2 YSYEKL. Trimming cost V 0 bases and J 2 bases, with 7 bases left between them.

V gene TRBV7-3 combines with J gene TRBJ2-1; TRBD2 agrees at 10 bases. J gave up 8 bases and V 1 base, and 5 bases lay outside the gene matches. Germline V gives CDR1 SGHTA, CDR2 FQGTGA. The CDR3 is 15 residues long. The CDR3 coding sequence is TGTGCCAGCAGCTTAATGGGACTAGCGTACGATGAGCAGTTCTTC. Translated: CASSLMGLAYDEQFF.

The rearrangement links TRBV5-6 to TRBJ1-5, with a possible D match to TRBD1 (5 bases). Per germline, CDR1 SGHDT and CDR2 YYEEEE. The germline V and J ends were trimmed by 2 bases and 5 bases, with 5 bases remaining between them. The CDR3 length is 12 residues. CDR3 bases: TGTGCCAGCAGCTTACAGGATCAGCCCCAGCATTTT. It yields the protein CASSLQDQPQHF.

The CDR3 DNA reads as TGTGCCAGCAGCTTATCCCCCTTACCAGGGTTAGATACGCAGTATTTT. Translation: CASSLSPLPGLDTQYF. V and J are TRBV7-9 and TRBJ2-3; D possibly corresponds to TRBD1 (5 bases). The CDR3 contains 16 residues. Germline V gene data show CDR1 as SEHNR and CDR2 as FQNEAQ (reference sequence). V shed 2 bases and J shed 5 bases, with 17 bases lying between them. The whole variable domain, remainder taken from reference TRBV7-9 and TRBJ2-3, is DTGVSQNPRHKITKRGQNVTFRCDPISEHNRLYWYRQTLGQGPEFLTYFQNEAQLEKSRLLSDRFSAERPKGSFSTLEIQRTEQGDSAMYLCASSLSPLPGLDTQYFGPGTRLTVL.